This T cell receptor (beta chain) was obtained from a study of T cell responses to AZD1222 COVID-19 vaccine. Study information: Pooled samples include second doses given at about 4 or 12 weeks. Findings and caveats of the study: The study found vaccine-associated CD4 TCRs spanning spike, dominant at 160-218 and 743-854. After the peak T cell response, and only then, were repertoires sampled. Just a handful of people given AZD1222 tested seropositive at baseline.

Some clones are missing from TCRdb's copy, which holds only in-frame ones; the method was immunoSEQ multiplex PCR. The data show 150,000 to 200,000 clones, 85% to 90% seen once. About this clone: Its antigen is unknown.

The CDR3 totals 13 residues. Germline V gives CDR1 LGHDT, CDR2 YNNKEL (reference sequence). V was pared by 4 bases and J by 3 bases, with 10 bases between. Sample: peripheral blood, taken on day 0 of AZD1222 vaccination. The rearrangement uses TRBV3-1 (or the pseudogene TRBV3-2) and TRBJ2-7; D is perhaps TRBD2 (6 bases). This clonotype originated in an adult in good health. The CDR3 is CASSLRRGYEQYF. For the CDR3, the DNA is TGTGCCAGCAGCCTCCGGAGGGGCTACGAGCAGTACTTC.